The clone carrying this T cell receptor beta chain came up many times. TCRdb re-called the 5' RACE reads through MiXCR, storing one row per CDR3 protein. The sample holds 50,000 to 65,000 distinct CDR3 sequences, under 25% seen once. The ends were cut back, 4 bases at V and 2 bases at J, with 8 bases in the middle. The CDR3 extends over 13 amino acids. Germline V lookup: CDR1 SGHDT, CDR2 YYEEEE. Tregs were sorted as CD4+CD25+CD127-/low cells. Sequencing input: tumor-infiltrating Tregs sorted from the breast tumor. The receptor was derived from a female donor with breast cancer. This chain connects TRBV5-6 to TRBJ2-3, with D unresolved. CDR3: CASSLDITDTQYF. The DNA for the CDR3 is TGTGCCAGCAGCCTAGACATCACAGATACGCAGTATTTT.